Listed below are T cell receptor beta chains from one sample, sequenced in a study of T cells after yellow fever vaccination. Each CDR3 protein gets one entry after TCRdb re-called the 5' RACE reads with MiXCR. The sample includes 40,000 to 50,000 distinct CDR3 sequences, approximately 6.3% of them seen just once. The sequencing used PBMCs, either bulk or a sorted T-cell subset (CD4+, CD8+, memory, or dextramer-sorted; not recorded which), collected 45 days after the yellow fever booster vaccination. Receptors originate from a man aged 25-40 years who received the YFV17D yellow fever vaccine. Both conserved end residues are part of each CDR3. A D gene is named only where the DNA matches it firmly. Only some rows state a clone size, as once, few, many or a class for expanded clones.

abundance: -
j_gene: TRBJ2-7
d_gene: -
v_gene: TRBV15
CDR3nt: TGTGCCACCAAGGAACTAGGGGCCTACGAGCAGTACTTC
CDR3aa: CATKELGAYEQYF

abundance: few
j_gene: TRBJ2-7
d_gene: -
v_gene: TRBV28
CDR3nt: TGTGCCAGCAACCAGTGGTCCTACGAGCAGTACTTC
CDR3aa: CASNQWSYEQYF

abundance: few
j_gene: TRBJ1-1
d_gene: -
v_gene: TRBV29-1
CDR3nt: TGCAGCGTTGCTTCTTATTTGGTGACTGAAGCTTTCTTT
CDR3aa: CSVASYLVTEAFF

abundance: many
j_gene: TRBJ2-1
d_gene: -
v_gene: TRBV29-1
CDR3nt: TGCAGCGTCCGGGACACATACAATGAGCAGTTCTTC
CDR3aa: CSVRDTYNEQFF

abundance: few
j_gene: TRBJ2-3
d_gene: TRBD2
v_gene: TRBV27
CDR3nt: TGTGCCAGCAGTACAATAGCGGGAAGAGGAGATACGCAGTATTTT
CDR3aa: CASSTIAGRGDTQYF

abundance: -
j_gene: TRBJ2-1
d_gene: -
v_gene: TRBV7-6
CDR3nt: TGTGCCAGCTCTCGACCTACGCTGAGTGAGCAGTTCTTC
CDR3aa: CASSRPTLSEQFF

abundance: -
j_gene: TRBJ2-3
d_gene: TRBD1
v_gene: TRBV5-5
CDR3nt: TGTGCCAGCAGTTCTGGGGACAGCCTGACAGATACGCAGTATTTT
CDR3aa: CASSSGDSLTDTQYF

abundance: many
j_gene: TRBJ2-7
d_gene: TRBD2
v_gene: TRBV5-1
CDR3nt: TGCGCCAGCAGCACGACCGGGACTAGCGGGAGCCGCTCCTACGAGCAGTACTTC
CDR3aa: CASSTTGTSGSRSYEQYF

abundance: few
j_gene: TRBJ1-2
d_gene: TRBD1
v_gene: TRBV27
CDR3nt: TGTGCCAGCAGTTTGGGACAGGGGGTCGGTGGCTACACCTTC
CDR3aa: CASSLGQGVGGYTF

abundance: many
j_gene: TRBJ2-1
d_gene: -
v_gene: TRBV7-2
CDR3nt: TGTGCCAGCAGCTGGAGCCCAGGGCATGAGCAGTTCTTC
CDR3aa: CASSWSPGHEQFF

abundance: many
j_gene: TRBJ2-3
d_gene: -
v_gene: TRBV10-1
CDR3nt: TGCGCCAGCAGGGCCGGCCCGTCAGATACGCAGTATTTT
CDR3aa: CASRAGPSDTQYF

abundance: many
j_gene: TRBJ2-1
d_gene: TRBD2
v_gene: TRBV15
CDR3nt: TGTGCCACCAGTAAAGAGCGGGAGGTCGATGAGCAGTTCTTC
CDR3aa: CATSKEREVDEQFF

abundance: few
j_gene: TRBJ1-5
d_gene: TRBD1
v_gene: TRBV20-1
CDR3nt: TGCAGTGCTAGGACCGGGACAGACCTCGGGCCCCAGCATTTT
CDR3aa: CSARTGTDLGPQHF

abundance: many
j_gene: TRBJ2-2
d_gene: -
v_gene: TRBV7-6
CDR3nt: TGTGCCAGCAGCTCCTCCACACTTACAGGGACCGGGGAGCTGTTTTTT
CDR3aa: CASSSSTLTGTGELFF

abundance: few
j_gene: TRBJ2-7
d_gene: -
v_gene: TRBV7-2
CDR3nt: TGTGCCAGCAGCTATCGCAGGGTCGACGAGCAGTACTTC
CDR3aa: CASSYRRVDEQYF

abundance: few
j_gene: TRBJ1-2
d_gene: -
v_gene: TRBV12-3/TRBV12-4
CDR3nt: TGTGCCAGCAGTTTGGGCTATGGCTACACCTTC
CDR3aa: CASSLGYGYTF

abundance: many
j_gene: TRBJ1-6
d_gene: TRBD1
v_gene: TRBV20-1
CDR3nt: TGCAGTGCTAGAGATCCCGGGACAGCCCCCGTGGGGTATTCACCCCTCCACTTT
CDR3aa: CSARDPGTAPVGYSPLHF

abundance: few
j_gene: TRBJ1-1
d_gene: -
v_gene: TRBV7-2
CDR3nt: TGTGCCAGCAACCGACTCGTGGGGATCAATGAAGCTTTCTTT
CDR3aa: CASNRLVGINEAFF

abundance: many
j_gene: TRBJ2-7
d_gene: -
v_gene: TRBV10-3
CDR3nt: TGTGCCATCGGCGCCCAAGGGGGCTCCTACGAGCAGTACTTC
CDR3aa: CAIGAQGGSYEQYF

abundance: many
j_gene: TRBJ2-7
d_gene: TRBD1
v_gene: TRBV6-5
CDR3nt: TGTGCCAGCAGTTACGGCGACAGGGGGCGCCGGGAGCAGTACTTC
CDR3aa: CASSYGDRGRREQYF

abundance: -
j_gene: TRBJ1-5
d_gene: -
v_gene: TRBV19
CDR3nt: TGTGCCAGTAGTATAACTTGGAGCAATCAGCCCCAGCATTTT
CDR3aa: CASSITWSNQPQHF

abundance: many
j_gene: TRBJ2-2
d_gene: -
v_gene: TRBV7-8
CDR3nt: TGTGCCAGCAGAAGGGATCATTCGAACACCGGGGAGCTGTTTTTT
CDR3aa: CASRRDHSNTGELFF

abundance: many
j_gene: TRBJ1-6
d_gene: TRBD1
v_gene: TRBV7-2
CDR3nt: TGTGCCAGCAGCACCGGGACAGCTAATTCACCCCTCCACTTT
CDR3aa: CASSTGTANSPLHF

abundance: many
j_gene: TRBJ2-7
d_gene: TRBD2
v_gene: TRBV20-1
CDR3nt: TGCAGTGCTAGGCCTGGGACTAGCGGGAGAGCAAACTACGAGCAGTACTTC
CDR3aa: CSARPGTSGRANYEQYF

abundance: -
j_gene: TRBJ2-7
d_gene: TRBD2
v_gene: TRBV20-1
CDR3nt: TGCAGTGCTAGAGATCTGGCGACTAGCGGGAGGACTCGCTCCTACGAGCAGTACTTC
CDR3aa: CSARDLATSGRTRSYEQYF

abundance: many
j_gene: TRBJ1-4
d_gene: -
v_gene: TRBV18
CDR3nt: TGTGCCAGCTCACGAACGACAGGTGGGGAAAAACTGTTTTTT
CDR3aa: CASSRTTGGEKLFF

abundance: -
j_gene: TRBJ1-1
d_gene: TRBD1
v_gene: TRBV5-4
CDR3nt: TGTGCCAGCAGTGCGGACAGGGTGAACACTGAAGCTTTCTTT
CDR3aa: CASSADRVNTEAFF

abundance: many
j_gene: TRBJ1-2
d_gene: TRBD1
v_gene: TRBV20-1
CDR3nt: TGCAGTGCAACACCGGGACAGGGGGCATCCTATGGCTACACCTTC
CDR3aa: CSATPGQGASYGYTF

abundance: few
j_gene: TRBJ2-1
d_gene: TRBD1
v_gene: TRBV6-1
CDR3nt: TGTGCCAGCTATCCTCTACAGGGGGCACCCAATGAGCAGTTCTTC
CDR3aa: CASYPLQGAPNEQFF

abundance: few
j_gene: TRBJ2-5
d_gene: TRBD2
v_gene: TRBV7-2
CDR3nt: TGTGCCAGCAGCCAGGGACTAGCGGGAGGGGGAGAGACCCAGTACTTC
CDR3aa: CASSQGLAGGGETQYF

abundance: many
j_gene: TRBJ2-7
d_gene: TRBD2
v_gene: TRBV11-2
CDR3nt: TGTGCCAGCAGCTCGACTAGCGGCGAGCAGTACTTC
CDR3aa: CASSSTSGEQYF

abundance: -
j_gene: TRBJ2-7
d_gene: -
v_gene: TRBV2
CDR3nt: TGTGCCAGCAGTGAAGATAGACCGCCACGGTCCTACGAGCAGTACTTC
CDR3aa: CASSEDRPPRSYEQYF

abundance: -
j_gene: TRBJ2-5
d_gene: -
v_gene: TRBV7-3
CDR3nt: TGTGCCAGCAGCTTGGACTACCAAGAGACCCAGTACTTC
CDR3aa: CASSLDYQETQYF

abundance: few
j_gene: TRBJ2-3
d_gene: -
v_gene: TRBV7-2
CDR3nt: TGTGCCAGCAGCTCCACCCTAGTGAGCGCAGATACGCAGTATTTT
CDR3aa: CASSSTLVSADTQYF

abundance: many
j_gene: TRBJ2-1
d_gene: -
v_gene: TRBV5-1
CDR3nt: TGCGCCAGCAGCTTGGTTCCAGGGGCCTACAATGAGCAGTTCTTC
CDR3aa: CASSLVPGAYNEQFF

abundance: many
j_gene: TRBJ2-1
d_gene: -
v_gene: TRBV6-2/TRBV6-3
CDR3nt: TGTGCCAGCAGTTACCACAATGAGCAGTTCTTC
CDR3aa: CASSYHNEQFF

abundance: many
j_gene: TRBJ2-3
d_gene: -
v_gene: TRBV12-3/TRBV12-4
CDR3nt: TGTGCCAGCAGTTTGGGTATCACAGACACAGATACGCAGTATTTT
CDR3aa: CASSLGITDTDTQYF

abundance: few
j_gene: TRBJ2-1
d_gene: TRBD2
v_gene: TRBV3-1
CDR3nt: TGTGCCAGCAGCCAAAAGCGGGGGGGGGGTGCAGATGAGCAGTTCTTC
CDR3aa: CASSQKRGGGADEQFF

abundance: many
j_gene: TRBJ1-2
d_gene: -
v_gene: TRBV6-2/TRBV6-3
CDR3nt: TGTGCCAGCAGTACAGGTTCAGGCTACACCTTC
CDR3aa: CASSTGSGYTF

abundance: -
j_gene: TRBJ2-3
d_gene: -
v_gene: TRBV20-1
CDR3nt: TGCAGTGCTCGAACTTCGGTAGACGATACGCAGTATTTT
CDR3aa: CSARTSVDDTQYF

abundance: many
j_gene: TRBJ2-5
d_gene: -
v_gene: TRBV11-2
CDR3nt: TGTGCCAGCAGAAGCCCAAGTGAGACCCAGTACTTC
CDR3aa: CASRSPSETQYF

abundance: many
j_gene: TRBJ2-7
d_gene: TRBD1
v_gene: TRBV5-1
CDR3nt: TGCGCCAGCAGCTTCGACAGGGGGCGGAACGAGCAGTACTTC
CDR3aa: CASSFDRGRNEQYF

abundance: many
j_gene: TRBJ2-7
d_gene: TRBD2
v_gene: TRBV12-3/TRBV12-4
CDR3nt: TGTGCCAGCAGCGGACTAGCGGGAGGAATCCTGACGGGGGAGCAGTACTTC
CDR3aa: CASSGLAGGILTGEQYF

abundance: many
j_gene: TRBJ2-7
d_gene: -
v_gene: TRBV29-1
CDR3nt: TGCAGCATCCGGGACGGAGCCTACGAGCAGTACTTC
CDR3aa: CSIRDGAYEQYF

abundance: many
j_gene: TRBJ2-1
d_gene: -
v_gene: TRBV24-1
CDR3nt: TGTGCCACCGCTAAGGCGGCTGGGAATGAGCAGTTCTTC
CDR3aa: CATAKAAGNEQFF

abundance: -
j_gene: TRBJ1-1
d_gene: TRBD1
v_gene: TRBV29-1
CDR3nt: TGCAGCGCAGGACAGGGTAACACTGAAGCTTTCTTT
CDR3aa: CSAGQGNTEAFF

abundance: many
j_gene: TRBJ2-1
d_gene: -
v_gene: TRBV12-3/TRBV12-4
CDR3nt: TGTGCCAGCAGTGGCACGCTCCCAACAGATGAGCAGTTCTTC
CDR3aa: CASSGTLPTDEQFF

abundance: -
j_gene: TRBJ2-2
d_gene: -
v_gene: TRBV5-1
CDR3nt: TGCGCCAGCAGCCTAGCCCCGGCGACCGGGGAGCTGTTTTTT
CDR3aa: CASSLAPATGELFF

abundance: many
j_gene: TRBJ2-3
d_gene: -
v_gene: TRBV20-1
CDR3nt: TGCAGTGCTATGGGATGGGAAGGTAGCACAGATACGCAGTATTTT
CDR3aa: CSAMGWEGSTDTQYF

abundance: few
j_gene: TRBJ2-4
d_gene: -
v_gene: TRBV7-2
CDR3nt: TGTGCCAGCAGCTTAAAGCAGGGTTCCAAAAACATTCAGTACTTC
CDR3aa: CASSLKQGSKNIQYF

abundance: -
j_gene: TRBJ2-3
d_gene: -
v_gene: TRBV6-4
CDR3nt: TGTGCCAGCAGTGACTCGAACGGAGCAACAGATACGCAGTATTTT
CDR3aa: CASSDSNGATDTQYF

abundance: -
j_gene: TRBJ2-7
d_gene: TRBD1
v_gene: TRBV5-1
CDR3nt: TGCGCCAGCAGCCAGGACAGGGGTTACGAGCAGTACTTC
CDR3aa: CASSQDRGYEQYF

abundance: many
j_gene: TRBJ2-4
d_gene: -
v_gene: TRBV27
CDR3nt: TGTGCCAGCAGTTCCGGGTGGTCTCGGATCGGGAGTGGCAAAAACATTCAGTACTTC
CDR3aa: CASSSGWSRIGSGKNIQYF

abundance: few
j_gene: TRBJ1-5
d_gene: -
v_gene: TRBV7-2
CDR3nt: TGTGCCAGCAGCTTAGCTTCCGGGCAGCCCCAGCATTTT
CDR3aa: CASSLASGQPQHF